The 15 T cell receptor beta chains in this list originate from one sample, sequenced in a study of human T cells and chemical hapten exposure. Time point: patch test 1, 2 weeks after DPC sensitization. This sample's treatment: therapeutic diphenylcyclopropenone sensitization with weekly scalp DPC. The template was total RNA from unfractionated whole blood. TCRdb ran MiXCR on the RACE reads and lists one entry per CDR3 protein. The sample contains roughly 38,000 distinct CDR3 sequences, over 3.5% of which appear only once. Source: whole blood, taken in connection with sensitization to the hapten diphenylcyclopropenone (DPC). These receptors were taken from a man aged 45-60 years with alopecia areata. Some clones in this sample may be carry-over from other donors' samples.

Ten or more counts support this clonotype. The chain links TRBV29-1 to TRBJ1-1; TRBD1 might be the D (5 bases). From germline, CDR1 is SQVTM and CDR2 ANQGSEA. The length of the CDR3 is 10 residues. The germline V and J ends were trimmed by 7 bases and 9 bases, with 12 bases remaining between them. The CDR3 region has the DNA TGCAGCGCCTTCCGGGACCAAGCTTTCTTT. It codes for CSAFRDQAFF.

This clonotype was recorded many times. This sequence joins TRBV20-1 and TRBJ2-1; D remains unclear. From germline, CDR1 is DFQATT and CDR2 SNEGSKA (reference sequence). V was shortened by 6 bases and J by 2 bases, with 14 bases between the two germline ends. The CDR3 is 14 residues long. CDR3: CSALQDRTYNEQFF. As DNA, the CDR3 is TGCAGTGCCCTTCAAGATAGGACCTACAATGAGCAGTTCTTC.

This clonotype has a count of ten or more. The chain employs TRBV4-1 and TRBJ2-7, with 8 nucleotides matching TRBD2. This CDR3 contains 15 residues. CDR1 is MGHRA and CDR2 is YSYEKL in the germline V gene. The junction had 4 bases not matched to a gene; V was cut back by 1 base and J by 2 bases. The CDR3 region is CASSQGLAFTYEQYF. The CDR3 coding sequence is TGCGCCAGCAGCCAAGGACTAGCGTTTACCTACGAGCAGTACTTC.

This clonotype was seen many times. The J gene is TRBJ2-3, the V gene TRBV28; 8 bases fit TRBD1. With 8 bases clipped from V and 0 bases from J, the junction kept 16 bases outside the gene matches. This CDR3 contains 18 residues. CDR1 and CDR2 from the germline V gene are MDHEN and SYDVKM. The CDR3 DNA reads TGTGCCAGCTCAGTTAACTTGGGACAGGAAACTAGCACAGATACGCAGTATTTT. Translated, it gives CASSVNLGQETSTDTQYF.

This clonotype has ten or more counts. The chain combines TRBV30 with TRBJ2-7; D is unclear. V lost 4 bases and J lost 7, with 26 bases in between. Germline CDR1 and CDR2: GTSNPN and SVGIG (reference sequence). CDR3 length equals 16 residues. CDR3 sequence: CAWTQKEDLPLFEQYF. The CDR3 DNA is TGTGCCTGGACGCAAAAAGAGGATCTGCCGCTGTTTGAGCAGTACTTC.

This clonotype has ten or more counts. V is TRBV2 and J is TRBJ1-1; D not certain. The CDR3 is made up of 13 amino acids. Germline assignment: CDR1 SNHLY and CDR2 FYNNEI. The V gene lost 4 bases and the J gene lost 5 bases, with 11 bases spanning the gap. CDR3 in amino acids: CASSAIQATEAFF. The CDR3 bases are TGTGCCAGCAGTGCTATTCAGGCAACTGAAGCTTTCTTT.

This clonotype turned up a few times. CDR3 sequence reads: CAWSVGATNEKLFF. The DNA for the CDR3 is TGTGCCTGGAGTGTTGGTGCAACTAATGAAAAACTGTTTTTT. The rearrangement joins TRBV30 to TRBJ1-4; D call uncertain. The V and J ends lost 0 bases and 0 bases respectively, with 5 bases between them. This CDR3 has 14 residues. CDR1 and CDR2 (germline): GTSNPN, SVGIG (reference sequence).

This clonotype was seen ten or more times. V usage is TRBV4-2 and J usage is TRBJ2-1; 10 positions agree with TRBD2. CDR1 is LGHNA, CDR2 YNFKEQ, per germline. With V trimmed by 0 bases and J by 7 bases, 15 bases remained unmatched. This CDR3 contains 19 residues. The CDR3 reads CASSQDSTSLAGEVNEQFF. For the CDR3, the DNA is TGTGCCAGCAGCCAAGACTCGACCAGCCTAGCGGGAGAAGTAAATGAGCAGTTCTTC.

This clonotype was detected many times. The DNA for the CDR3 is TGTGCCAGCAGTGTTACTAGGACCCAGTACTTC. This translates into CASSVTRTQYF. The chain links TRBV28 to TRBJ2-5; weak D call: TRBD2 (5 bases). The germline V gene has CDR1 MDHEN and CDR2 SYDVKM. This CDR3 region has 11 residues. Deletions cut 5 bases from V and 7 bases from J, with 8 bases between.

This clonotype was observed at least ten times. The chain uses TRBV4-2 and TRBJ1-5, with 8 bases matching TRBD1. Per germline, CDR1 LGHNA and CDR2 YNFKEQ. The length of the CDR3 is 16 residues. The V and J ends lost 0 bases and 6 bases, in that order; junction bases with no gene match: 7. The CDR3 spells CASSQDRAGGGQPQHF. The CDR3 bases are TGTGCCAGCAGCCAAGATAGGGCAGGGGGCGGTCAGCCCCAGCATTTT.

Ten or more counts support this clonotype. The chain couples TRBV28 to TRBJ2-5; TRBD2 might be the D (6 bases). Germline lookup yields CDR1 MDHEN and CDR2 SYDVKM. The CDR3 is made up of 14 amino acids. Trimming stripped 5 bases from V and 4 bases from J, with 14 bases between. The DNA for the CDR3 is TGTGCCAGCAGTCCCCGGACTAACTCAGAGACCCAGTACTTC. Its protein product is CASSPRTNSETQYF.

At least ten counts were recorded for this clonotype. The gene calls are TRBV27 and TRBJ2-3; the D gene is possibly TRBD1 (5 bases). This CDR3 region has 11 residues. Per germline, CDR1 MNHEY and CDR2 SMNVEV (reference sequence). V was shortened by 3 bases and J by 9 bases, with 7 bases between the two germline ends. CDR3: CASSLGPTQYF. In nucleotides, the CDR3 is TGTGCCAGCAGTTTGGGGCCAACGCAGTATTTT.

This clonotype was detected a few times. DNA for the CDR3: TGTGCCAGCAGCTTAGCTGGATTCTTGGTCCCTGGAAACACCATATATTTT. Residues: CASSLAGFLVPGNTIYF. The gene calls are TRBV11-2 and TRBJ1-3; D remains unclear. The CDR3 contains 17 residues. V was shortened by 1 base and J by 2 bases, with 15 bases between the two germline ends. CDR1 and CDR2 from the germline V gene are SGHAT and FQNNGV.

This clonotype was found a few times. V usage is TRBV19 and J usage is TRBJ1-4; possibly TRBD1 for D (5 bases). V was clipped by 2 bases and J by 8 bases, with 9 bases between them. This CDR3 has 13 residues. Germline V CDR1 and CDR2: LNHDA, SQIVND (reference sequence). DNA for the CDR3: TGTGCCAGTAGTATAACGAGGGGCGAAAAACTGTTTTTT. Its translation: CASSITRGEKLFF.

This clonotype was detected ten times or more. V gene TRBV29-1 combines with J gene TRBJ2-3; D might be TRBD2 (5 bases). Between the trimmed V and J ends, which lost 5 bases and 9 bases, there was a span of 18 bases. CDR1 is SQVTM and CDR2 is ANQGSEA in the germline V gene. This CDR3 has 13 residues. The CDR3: CSVRRSEGETQYF. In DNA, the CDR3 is TGCAGCGTTAGGAGGTCTGAGGGCGAGACGCAGTATTTT.